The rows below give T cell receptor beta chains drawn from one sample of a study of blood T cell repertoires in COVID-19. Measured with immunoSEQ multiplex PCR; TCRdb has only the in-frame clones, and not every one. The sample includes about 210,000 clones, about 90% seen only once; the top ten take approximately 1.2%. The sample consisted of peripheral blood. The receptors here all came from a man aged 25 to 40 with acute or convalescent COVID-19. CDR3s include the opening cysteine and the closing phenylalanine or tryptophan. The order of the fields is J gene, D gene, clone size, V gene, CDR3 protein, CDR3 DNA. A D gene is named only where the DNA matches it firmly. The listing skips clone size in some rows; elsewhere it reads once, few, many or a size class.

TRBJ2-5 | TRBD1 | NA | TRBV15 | CATSGIGQGQETQYF | TGTGCCACCAGCGGAATCGGACAGGGCCAAGAGACCCAGTACTTC
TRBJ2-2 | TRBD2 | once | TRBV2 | CASTPWGGDTGELFF | TGTGCCAGCACCCCCTGGGGGGGGGACACCGGGGAGCTGTTTTTT
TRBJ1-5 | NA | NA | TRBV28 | CASSLGGSNQPQHF | TGTGCCAGCAGTTTAGGGGGCAGCAATCAGCCCCAGCATTTT
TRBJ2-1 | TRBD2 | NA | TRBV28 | CASGSGDSYNEQFF | TGTGCCAGCGGTAGCGGGGATTCCTACAATGAGCAGTTCTTC
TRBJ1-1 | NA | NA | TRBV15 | CATSSRRRLVPEAFF | TGTGCCACCAGCAGTAGACGGAGGCTGGTTCCTGAAGCTTTCTTT
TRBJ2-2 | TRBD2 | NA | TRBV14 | CASSQDQVSGRAPGELFF | TGTGCCAGCAGCCAAGATCAGGTCAGCGGGAGGGCTCCCGGGGAGCTGTTTTTT
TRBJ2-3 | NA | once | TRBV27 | CASSSTRQSTDTQYF | TGTGCCAGCAGTTCGACTAGGCAAAGCACAGATACGCAGTATTTT
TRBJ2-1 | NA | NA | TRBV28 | CASSFQGPRIAQFF | TGTGCCAGCAGTTTCCAGGGGCCCCGCATAGCACAGTTCTTC
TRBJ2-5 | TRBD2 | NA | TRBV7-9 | CASSLGLAGQETQYF | TGTGCCAGCAGCTTAGGACTAGCGGGTCAAGAGACCCAGTACTTC
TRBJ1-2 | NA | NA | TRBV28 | CASTLSQNYGYTF | TGTGCCAGCACCCTCTCCCAGAACTATGGCTACACCTTC
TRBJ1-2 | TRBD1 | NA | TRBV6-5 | CASSWDRETGGYTF | TGTGCCAGCAGTTGGGACAGGGAAACGGGGGGCTACACCTTC
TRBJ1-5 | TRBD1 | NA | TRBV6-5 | CASSRDRGGGPQHF | TGTGCCAGCAGTCGGGACAGGGGAGGTGGGCCCCAGCATTTT
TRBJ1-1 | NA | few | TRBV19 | CASTGSRTKNTEAFF | TGTGCCAGTACCGGGTCGCGCACTAAGAACACTGAAGCTTTCTTT
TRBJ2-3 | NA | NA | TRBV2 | CASRRDGVRTDTQYF | TGTGCCAGCAGGAGAGACGGGGTCCGGACAGATACGCAGTATTTT
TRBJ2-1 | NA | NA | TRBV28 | CASSLGRGTYNEQFF | TGTGCCAGCAGTTTAGGTAGGGGAACTTACAATGAGCAGTTCTTC
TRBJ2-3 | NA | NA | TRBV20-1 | CSASIGADSDTQYF | TGCAGTGCTAGTATAGGAGCAGATTCAGATACGCAGTATTTT
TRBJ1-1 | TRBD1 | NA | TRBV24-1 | CATRKNRGRGEAFF | TGTGCCACCAGGAAGAACAGGGGCAGGGGTGAAGCTTTCTTT
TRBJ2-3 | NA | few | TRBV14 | CASSQIRASTDTQYF | TGTGCCAGCAGCCAAATACGAGCGAGCACAGATACGCAGTATTTT
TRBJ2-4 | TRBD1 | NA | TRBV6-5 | CASRSGTAQNIQYF | TGTGCCAGCAGATCCGGGACAGCCCAAAACATTCAGTACTTC
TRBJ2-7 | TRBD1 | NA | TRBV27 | CASSFLSRSDRGAYEQYF | TGTGCCAGCAGTTTCCTATCTCGGTCGGACAGGGGAGCCTACGAGCAGTACTTC
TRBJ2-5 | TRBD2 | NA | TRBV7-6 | CASRRGGETQYF | TGTGCCAGCAGGCGGGGGGGGGAGACCCAGTACTTC
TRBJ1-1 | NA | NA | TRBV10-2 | CASSAVRNTEAFF | TGCGCCAGCAGCGCCGTCAGGAACACTGAAGCTTTCTTT
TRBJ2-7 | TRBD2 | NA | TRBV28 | CASSFKREYIYEQYF | TGTGCCAGCAGTTTCAAGCGGGAGTATATATACGAGCAGTACTTC
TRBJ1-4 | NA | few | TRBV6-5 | CASSTGTWGEKLFF | TGTGCCAGCAGCACCGGGACTTGGGGAGAAAAACTGTTTTTT
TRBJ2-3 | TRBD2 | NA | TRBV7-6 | CASSLGGRAGVADTQYF | TGTGCCAGCAGCTTAGGAGGCCGGGCGGGAGTCGCAGATACGCAGTATTTT
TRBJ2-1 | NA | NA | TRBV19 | CAQEDEQFF | TGTGCGCAGGAGGACGAGCAGTTCTTC
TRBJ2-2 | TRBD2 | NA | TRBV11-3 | CASSQGLAGGMNTGELFF | TGTGCCAGCAGCCAAGGACTAGCGGGGGGTATGAACACCGGGGAGCTGTTTTTT
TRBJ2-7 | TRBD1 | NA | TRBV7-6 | CASSHIYRGRYEQYF | TGTGCCAGCAGCCATATATACAGGGGTCGGTACGAGCAGTACTTC
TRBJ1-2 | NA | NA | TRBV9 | CASSVGGPYGYTF | TGTGCCAGCAGCGTAGGGGGCCCCTATGGCTACACCTTC
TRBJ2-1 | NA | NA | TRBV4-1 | CASSQWIRQNEQFF | TGCGCCAGCAGCCAGTGGATCCGACAAAATGAGCAGTTCTTC
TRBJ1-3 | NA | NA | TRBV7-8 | CASTRSGGLFRNTIYF | TGTGCCAGCACCCGTTCTGGGGGGTTATTTAGAAACACCATATATTTT
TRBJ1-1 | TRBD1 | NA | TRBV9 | CASSASAGQGAEAFF | TGTGCCAGCAGCGCTTCAGCGGGACAGGGGGCTGAAGCTTTCTTT
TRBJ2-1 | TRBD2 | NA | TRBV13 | CASSPPGTSGYNEQFF | TGTGCCAGCAGCCCTCCGGGGACTAGCGGATACAATGAGCAGTTCTTC
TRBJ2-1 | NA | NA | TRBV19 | CASGLRSLYGEQFF | TGTGCCAGCGGTCTTCGATCCCTATATGGTGAGCAGTTCTTC
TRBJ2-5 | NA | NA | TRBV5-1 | CASIPRTGDFLRAQYF | TGCGCCAGCATTCCCCGCACAGGGGACTTTCTAAGAGCCCAGTACTTC
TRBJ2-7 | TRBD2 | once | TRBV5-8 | CASSSKGASGTWSEQYF | TGTGCCAGCAGCTCGAAGGGAGCTAGCGGGACATGGAGCGAGCAGTACTTC
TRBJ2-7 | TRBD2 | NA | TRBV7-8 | CASSLYSGGSSYEQYF | TGTGCCAGCAGCTTATATTCCGGGGGGAGCTCCTACGAGCAGTACTTC
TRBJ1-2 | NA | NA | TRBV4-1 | CASSQGAQGNGYTF | TGCGCCAGCAGCCAAGGGGCTCAGGGAAACGGCTACACCTTC
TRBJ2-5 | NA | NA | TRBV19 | CASSGGFIVETQYF | TGTGCCAGTAGTGGCGGGTTTATTGTTGAGACCCAGTACTTC
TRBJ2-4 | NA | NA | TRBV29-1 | CSVDGPGSNIQYF | TGCAGCGTTGATGGACCCGGGAGTAACATTCAGTACTTC
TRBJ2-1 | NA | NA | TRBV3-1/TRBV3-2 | CASSQGALGRPPYNEQFF | TGTGCCAGCAGCCAAGGGGCCTTAGGGAGACCGCCCTACAATGAGCAGTTCTTC
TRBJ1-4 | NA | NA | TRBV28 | CASSFIGQGWEKLFF | TGTGCCAGCAGTTTTATAGGGCAGGGTTGGGAAAAACTGTTTTTT
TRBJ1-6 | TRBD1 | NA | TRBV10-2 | CASSETIGQGFASPLHF | TGCGCCAGCAGTGAGACGATCGGACAGGGGTTCGCTTCACCCCTCCACTTT
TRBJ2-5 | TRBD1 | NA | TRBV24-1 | CATSERTGGRETQYF | TGTGCCACCAGTGAACGGACAGGGGGCCGAGAGACCCAGTACTTC
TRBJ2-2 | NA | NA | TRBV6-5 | CASSRKQGELFF | TGTGCCAGCAGTCGCAAACAGGGGGAGCTGTTTTTT
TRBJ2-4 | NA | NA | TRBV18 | CASSPGSSKNIQYF | TGTGCCAGCTCACCCGGTTCCTCCAAAAACATTCAGTACTTC
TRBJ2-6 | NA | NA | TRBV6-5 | CATLPGGGANVLTF | TGTGCCACCCTCCCCGGGGGTGGGGCCAACGTCCTGACTTTC
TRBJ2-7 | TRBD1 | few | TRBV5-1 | CASSPNRGRAYEQYF | TGCGCCAGCAGCCCAAACAGGGGGCGCGCCTACGAGCAGTACTTC
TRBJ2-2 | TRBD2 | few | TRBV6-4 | CASSDSGRENGELFF | TGTGCCAGCAGTGACTCGGGGCGGGAGAACGGGGAGCTGTTTTTT
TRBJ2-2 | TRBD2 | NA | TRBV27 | CASSLRKGASGSLPRNTGELFF | TGTGCCAGCAGTCTCCGGAAGGGTGCTAGCGGGAGTCTACCTAGGAACACCGGGGAGCTGTTTTTT
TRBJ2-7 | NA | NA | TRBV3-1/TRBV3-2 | CASSQGGGGDEQYF | TGTGCCAGCAGCCAAGGCGGAGGAGGAGACGAGCAGTACTTC
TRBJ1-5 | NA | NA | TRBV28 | CASSFYWSQLLSTDQPQHF | TGTGCCAGCAGTTTTTATTGGAGTCAGCTACTTTCGACGGATCAGCCCCAGCATTTT